Below are 13 T cell receptor beta chains sequenced from a single sample in a study of post-analysis software for immune sequencing data. Study-level results: Controls had lower frequencies than patients of about 5 TRBV segments, which included TRBV5-6, TRBV5-1 and TRBV20-1.

For these receptors, no antigen is known. Each TCR beta cDNA library carried unique molecular identifiers. TCRdb re-called the PCR reads through MiXCR, storing one row per CDR3 protein. The repertoire consists of 250,000 to 300,000 distinct CDR3 sequences, with about 40% occurring once and the leading ten covering around 4.8%. Sequenced sample: blood. Receptors originate from a girl aged 10-17 years with multiple sclerosis.

This clonotype has just one count. A much larger clone lies one base from this, so it may be a read error. CDR3 coding DNA: TGCAGTGCTAGAGATAAACTAGCGGGGGGCGATGAGCAGTTCTTC. Translating gives CSARDKLAGGDEQFF. This chain links TRBV20-1 with TRBJ2-1; 12 bases fit TRBD2. Germline V lookup: CDR1 DFQATT, CDR2 SNEGSKA (reference sequence). The CDR3 length is 15 residues. V trimming: 0 bases; J trimming: 8 bases; junction bases outside the gene matches: 5.

This clonotype was observed many times. This chain connects TRBV5-1 to TRBJ1-6, with D perhaps TRBD1 (6 bases). Between the trimmed V and J ends, which lost 5 bases and 7 bases, there was a span of 10 bases. CDR1 is SGHRS and CDR2 is YFSETQ in the germline V gene. The CDR3 consists of 13 residues. This CDR3 is CASRDSPNSPLHF. The CDR3 DNA is TGCGCCAGCAGGGACAGCCCGAATTCACCCCTCCACTTT.

This clonotype was found many times. V and J are TRBV6-6 and TRBJ1-1; D gene uncertain. There are 14 residues in the CDR3. Germline CDR1 and CDR2: MNHNY and SVGAGI (reference sequence). The ends were cut back, 6 bases at V and 3 bases at J, with 14 bases in the middle. CDR3 nucleotides: TGTGCCAGCAGCGGAAACCGGGCCCACACTGAAGCTTTCTTT. It translates to CASSGNRAHTEAFF.

CDR3 protein: CSARDGTQQYF. The CDR3 DNA sequence: TGCAGTGCTAGAGACGGGACACAGCAGTACTTC. The rearrangement links TRBV20-1 to TRBJ2-4, with D possibly TRBD1 on 6 matching bases. Germline V gene sequence: CDR1 DFQATT, CDR2 SNEGSKA (reference sequence). Trimming pared 0 bases from V and 13 bases from J, leaving 10 bases between. The CDR3 has 11 amino acids.

This clonotype was counted ten times or more. This chain connects TRBV20-1 to TRBJ2-3; 9 bases align to TRBD2. CDR1 DFQATT and CDR2 SNEGSKA come from the germline V gene (reference sequence). The CDR3 is made up of 17 amino acids. V gave up 5 bases and J gave up 1 base; unmatched junction bases: 13. The CDR3 region has the DNA TGCAGTGCTCCCCGAAACGTAGGCGGGAGGGGCACAGATACGCAGTATTTT. This sequence encodes CSAPRNVGGRGTDTQYF.

This clonotype occurred once. Given a much more abundant clone one base away, this may be a read error. This chain joins TRBV5-5 and TRBJ1-1, with D perhaps TRBD1 (6 bases). The CDR3 covers 14 residues. Germline lookup yields CDR1 SGHKS and CDR2 YYEKEE (reference sequence). CDR3 sequence (DNA): TGTGCCAGCAGGGGACACTACGGTAACACTGATGCTTTCTTT. Translated: CASRGHYGNTDAFF.

This clonotype was recorded at least ten times. V and J are TRBV24-1 and TRBJ2-1; 7 positions match TRBD2. Looked up from germline, CDR1 is KGHDR and CDR2 is SFDVKD. Germline trimming cut 7 bases from V and 0 bases from J; bases unmatched to any gene: 5. This CDR3 comprises 15 residues. The CDR3 protein is CATSTSDPSYNEQFF. Written as DNA, the CDR3 is TGTGCCACCAGCACTAGCGACCCCTCCTACAATGAGCAGTTCTTC.

Many counts were recorded for this clonotype. The V gene is TRBV12-3 or TRBV12-4, the J gene TRBJ2-1, with D possibly TRBD2 on 5 matching bases. V was pared by 7 bases and J by 9 bases, with 7 bases between. The CDR3 contains 10 residues. The CDR3 DNA follows: TGTGCCAGCATGGCGGGTGAGCAGTTCTTC. Encoded protein: CASMAGEQFF.

This clonotype was detected only a few times. The chain has TRBV28 and TRBJ1-5; D is possibly TRBD1 (6 bases). Between the trimmed V and J ends, which lost 4 bases and 0 bases, there was a span of 10 bases. The CDR3 contains 15 residues. Germline V gives CDR1 MDHEN, CDR2 SYDVKM. The CDR3 DNA is TGTGCCAGCAGTTCAAGGACAGATAGCAATCAGCCCCAGCATTTT. It yields the protein CASSSRTDSNQPQHF.

A few counts support this clonotype. This may be a read error, as it is one base from a much larger clone. The chain uses TRBV3-1 and TRBJ2-5; perhaps TRBD2 as D (6 bases). Germline values: CDR1 LGHDT, CDR2 YNNKEL (reference sequence). The V end lost 8 bases, the J end lost 11 bases, and 21 bases lay between the germline ends. The CDR3 contains 13 residues. The CDR3 is CASLAEGMNEQYF. CDR3 bases: TGTGCCAGCCTGGCGGAGGGTATGAATGAGCAGTACTTC.

This clonotype was seen more than once but under ten times. The genes are TRBV7-8 and TRBJ2-5; D remains ambiguous. This CDR3 comprises 15 residues. The germline CDR1 and CDR2 sequences are SGHVS and FQNEAQ. V was cut by 5 bases and J by 11 bases, with 24 bases left in between. The CDR3 reads CASSNTWGNDNEQYF. The DNA of the CDR3 is TGTGCCAGCAGCAATACGTGGGGTAACGACAATGAGCAGTACTTC.

This clonotype was picked up many times. This chain links TRBV27 with TRBJ2-5; D is possibly TRBD2 (5 bases). The V and J ends lost 3 bases and 1 base respectively, with 12 bases between them. This CDR3 spans 15 amino acids. The V gene's germline CDR1 is MNHEY and CDR2 SMNVEV (reference sequence). CDR3 loop: CASSFLGVPQETQYF. The CDR3 coding sequence is TGTGCCAGCAGTTTCCTCGGGGTCCCCCAAGAGACCCAGTACTTC.

This clonotype was seen a single time. The chain couples TRBV4-1 to TRBJ2-1; D is undetermined. Trimming cost V 1 base and J 8 bases, with 18 bases left between them. Germline CDR1 is MGHRA and CDR2 is YSYEKL. The CDR3 is made up of 16 amino acids. The CDR3 is CASSQAWQVVWDEQFF. The CDR3 DNA sequence: TGCGCCAGCAGCCAAGCCTGGCAGGTGGTTTGGGATGAGCAGTTCTTC.